These T cell receptor beta chains were read from a single sample in a study of beta chain features in type 1 diabetes. Sequencing used immunoSEQ multiplex PCR; TCRdb keeps in-frame clones, though not all of them. The data contain hundreds of thousands of clones, roughly 13% of them seen just once; the ten biggest clones take up about 0.02%. Sequencing was carried out using naive CD4+ T cells from blood. These receptors originate from a man in his late teens or twenties with type 1 diabetes. Both conserved end residues are part of each CDR3. Fields, in order: CDR3 DNA, CDR3 protein, V gene, D gene, J gene, clone size. A D gene is named only where the DNA matches it firmly. The listing skips clone size in some rows; elsewhere it reads once, few, many or a size class.

CDR3 DNA: TGTGCCAGCAGCCAAGTCGGCAGCTCCTACGAGCAGTACTTC
CDR3 protein: CASSQVGSSYEQYF
V gene: TRBV14
D gene: -
J gene: TRBJ2-7
clone size: -

CDR3 DNA: TGTGCCAGCAGCTTAATGGGGGGGACTCTCATGAACACTGAAGCTTTCTTT
CDR3 protein: CASSLMGGTLMNTEAFF
V gene: TRBV7-9
D gene: -
J gene: TRBJ1-1
clone size: -

CDR3 DNA: TGTGCCAGCAGTGAACTGGGGGAGACTGAAGCTTTCTTT
CDR3 protein: CASSELGETEAFF
V gene: TRBV2
D gene: -
J gene: TRBJ1-1
clone size: few

CDR3 DNA: TGTGCCAGCAGTTTGGCAGGGTATCGCTATGGCTACACCTTC
CDR3 protein: CASSLAGYRYGYTF
V gene: TRBV6-5
D gene: -
J gene: TRBJ1-2
clone size: -

CDR3 DNA: TGTGCCACCCGGGACAGGGGGAATCAGCCCCAGCATTTT
CDR3 protein: CATRDRGNQPQHF
V gene: TRBV15
D gene: TRBD1
J gene: TRBJ1-5
clone size: few

CDR3 DNA: TGTGCCAGCTCTGCCGCGGGGGCCTACGAGCAGTACTTC
CDR3 protein: CASSAAGAYEQYF
V gene: TRBV18
D gene: TRBD2
J gene: TRBJ2-7
clone size: few

CDR3 DNA: TGCGCCAGCAGCTTGCAGGGAAATGAGCAGTTCTTC
CDR3 protein: CASSLQGNEQFF
V gene: TRBV5-1
D gene: -
J gene: TRBJ2-1
clone size: -

CDR3 DNA: TGTGCCACGAGGCCGGGACTACATCAAGAGACCCAGTACTTC
CDR3 protein: CATRPGLHQETQYF
V gene: TRBV15
D gene: TRBD2
J gene: TRBJ2-5
clone size: few

CDR3 DNA: TGTGCCAGCAGTGAACAGGGACTAGCGGGGACCAGCAGAAATACGCAGTATTTT
CDR3 protein: CASSEQGLAGTSRNTQYF
V gene: TRBV6-1
D gene: TRBD2
J gene: TRBJ2-3
clone size: -

CDR3 DNA: TGTGCCAGCAGCTTAGCGCTGGTAGCGGGGGACAGTGAGCAGTTCTTC
CDR3 protein: CASSLALVAGDSEQFF
V gene: TRBV7-9
D gene: TRBD2
J gene: TRBJ2-1
clone size: few

CDR3 DNA: TGTGCCAGCCGGGATCTAGGGAACACTGAAGCTTTCTTT
CDR3 protein: CASRDLGNTEAFF
V gene: TRBV30
D gene: -
J gene: TRBJ1-1
clone size: -

CDR3 DNA: TGCGCCAGCAGCTTGGAAGGCGGGACAGATACGCAGTATTTT
CDR3 protein: CASSLEGGTDTQYF
V gene: TRBV5-1
D gene: -
J gene: TRBJ2-3
clone size: few

CDR3 DNA: TGTGCCAGCTCTCGAAGTTCAGAGACCCAGTACTTC
CDR3 protein: CASSRSSETQYF
V gene: TRBV18
D gene: -
J gene: TRBJ2-5
clone size: -

CDR3 DNA: TGTGCCAGCCGCTCCCGGGGGGGGACAGATACGCAGTATTTT
CDR3 protein: CASRSRGGTDTQYF
V gene: TRBV7-2
D gene: TRBD2
J gene: TRBJ2-3
clone size: -

CDR3 DNA: TGTGCCTGGAGTGTACTATTACACTATGGCTACACCTTC
CDR3 protein: CAWSVLLHYGYTF
V gene: TRBV30
D gene: -
J gene: TRBJ1-2
clone size: -

CDR3 DNA: TGCGCCAGCAGTCTGGACCAACGGTCCCCGGATACGCAGTATTTT
CDR3 protein: CASSLDQRSPDTQYF
V gene: TRBV23-1
D gene: -
J gene: TRBJ2-3
clone size: few

CDR3 DNA: TGCGCCAGCAGCTTCTCGGAGACCCAGTACTTC
CDR3 protein: CASSFSETQYF
V gene: TRBV5-1
D gene: -
J gene: TRBJ2-5
clone size: -

CDR3 DNA: TGTGCCAGCAGCTCCCGACAGGGTAGGGACACTGAAGCTTTCTTT
CDR3 protein: CASSSRQGRDTEAFF
V gene: TRBV5-6
D gene: TRBD1
J gene: TRBJ1-1
clone size: few

CDR3 DNA: TGTGCCAGCAGCCTGGGACCCCCGAGGAACATTCAGTACTTC
CDR3 protein: CASSLGPPRNIQYF
V gene: TRBV6-5
D gene: -
J gene: TRBJ2-4
clone size: -

CDR3 DNA: TGTGCCAGCAGTTACTCTGGCGGGACCTGGCACTTC
CDR3 protein: CASSYSGGTWHF
V gene: TRBV6-5
D gene: -
J gene: TRBJ2-4
clone size: -

CDR3 DNA: TGCGCCAGCAGCTTGGTATCTTACCAGGGGAACATTCAGTACTTC
CDR3 protein: CASSLVSYQGNIQYF
V gene: TRBV5-1
D gene: -
J gene: TRBJ2-4
clone size: -

CDR3 DNA: TGTGCCAGCAGCCCATCTGTTGGCGGGCCCAACACCGGGGAGCTGTTTTTT
CDR3 protein: CASSPSVGGPNTGELFF
V gene: TRBV7-9
D gene: -
J gene: TRBJ2-2
clone size: -

CDR3 DNA: TGCAGCGTTGAGGGACAGCCGGGTTATAACGGAGATGTACCCTACGAGCAGTACTTC
CDR3 protein: CSVEGQPGYNGDVPYEQYF
V gene: TRBV29-1
D gene: TRBD1
J gene: TRBJ2-7
clone size: -

CDR3 DNA: TGTGCCAGCAGCTTAGACCCGGAGAACACTGAAGCTTTCTTT
CDR3 protein: CASSLDPENTEAFF
V gene: TRBV11-3
D gene: -
J gene: TRBJ1-1
clone size: -

CDR3 DNA: TGTGCCAGCTCACCCGCCGGGACAGGGAACACTGAAGCTTTCTTT
CDR3 protein: CASSPAGTGNTEAFF
V gene: TRBV18
D gene: TRBD1
J gene: TRBJ1-1
clone size: few

CDR3 DNA: TGTGCCAGCAGCCGGACTGGAATGGGCACAGATACGCAGTATTTT
CDR3 protein: CASSRTGMGTDTQYF
V gene: TRBV11-1
D gene: -
J gene: TRBJ2-3
clone size: -

CDR3 DNA: TGTGCCAGCAGCGTTATAGCGGGGGGGAAAGAGCAGTACTTC
CDR3 protein: CASSVIAGGKEQYF
V gene: TRBV2
D gene: TRBD2
J gene: TRBJ2-7
clone size: once

CDR3 DNA: TGTGCCTGGAGTGTAGGTGGGGAGACCCAGTACTTC
CDR3 protein: CAWSVGGETQYF
V gene: TRBV30
D gene: -
J gene: TRBJ2-5
clone size: -

CDR3 DNA: TGCGCCAGCAGCCAAGATCGACAGGGGAGGAGTGGCTACACCTTC
CDR3 protein: CASSQDRQGRSGYTF
V gene: TRBV4-1
D gene: TRBD1
J gene: TRBJ1-2
clone size: few

CDR3 DNA: TGCGCCAGCAGCTTGGTGTCAGGGGGAGCCTACGAGCAGTACTTC
CDR3 protein: CASSLVSGGAYEQYF
V gene: TRBV5-1
D gene: TRBD1
J gene: TRBJ2-7
clone size: -

CDR3 DNA: TGTGCCTGGAGTGTAGGCTTGTACCAAGAGACCCAGTACTTC
CDR3 protein: CAWSVGLYQETQYF
V gene: TRBV30
D gene: -
J gene: TRBJ2-5
clone size: few

CDR3 DNA: TGTGCCAGCAGCTTCCAGGGGGTGGATCAGCCCCAGCATTTT
CDR3 protein: CASSFQGVDQPQHF
V gene: TRBV7-9
D gene: TRBD1
J gene: TRBJ1-5
clone size: few

CDR3 DNA: TGTGCCAGCAGCGCGGGATTGACCCAGCATTTT
CDR3 protein: CASSAGLTQHF
V gene: TRBV5-6
D gene: -
J gene: TRBJ1-5
clone size: -

CDR3 DNA: TGCGCCAGCCGCCTGGACAGTCTTAACTATGGCTACACCTTC
CDR3 protein: CASRLDSLNYGYTF
V gene: TRBV4-1
D gene: -
J gene: TRBJ1-2
clone size: -

CDR3 DNA: TGTGCCACCAGCCGGGGGGCGAACAATCAGCCCCAGCATTTT
CDR3 protein: CATSRGANNQPQHF
V gene: TRBV15
D gene: -
J gene: TRBJ1-5
clone size: few

CDR3 DNA: TGCGCCAGCAGCTCACGGGATGGTAGCGGGGAATTTGCCTACAATGAGCAGTTCTTC
CDR3 protein: CASSSRDGSGEFAYNEQFF
V gene: TRBV5-1
D gene: TRBD2
J gene: TRBJ2-1
clone size: -

CDR3 DNA: TGTGCCAGCAGCGGGATCTCTTATGGCTACACCTTC
CDR3 protein: CASSGISYGYTF
V gene: TRBV14
D gene: -
J gene: TRBJ1-2
clone size: few

CDR3 DNA: TGCGCCAGCAGCCTCACCCTAGCGGGGGGCTACAATGAGCAGTTCTTC
CDR3 protein: CASSLTLAGGYNEQFF
V gene: TRBV5-1
D gene: TRBD2
J gene: TRBJ2-1
clone size: -

CDR3 DNA: TGTGCCAGCAGCCAAGGCAGGGGGCCCGCGCAAGAGACCCAGTACTTC
CDR3 protein: CASSQGRGPAQETQYF
V gene: TRBV14
D gene: TRBD1
J gene: TRBJ2-5
clone size: -

CDR3 DNA: TGTGCCAGCAGAGCCGCTAGCGGGGGGGCATCAGATACGCAGTATTTT
CDR3 protein: CASRAASGGASDTQYF
V gene: TRBV7-8
D gene: TRBD2
J gene: TRBJ2-3
clone size: -

CDR3 DNA: TGCGCCAGCAGCCCCCAGGCCTTAGCCCGCGAGCAGTACTTC
CDR3 protein: CASSPQALAREQYF
V gene: TRBV4-1
D gene: -
J gene: TRBJ2-7
clone size: -

CDR3 DNA: TGTGCCATCAGTGAGGGGGGCACGCAGTATTTT
CDR3 protein: CAISEGGTQYF
V gene: TRBV10-3
D gene: -
J gene: TRBJ2-3
clone size: -

CDR3 DNA: TGTGCCAGCAGCCTCGGAGGGCGGGACTATCAGCCCCAGCATTTT
CDR3 protein: CASSLGGRDYQPQHF
V gene: TRBV25-1
D gene: -
J gene: TRBJ1-5
clone size: -

CDR3 DNA: TGTGCCAGCACCCTACTCCCTAGCGGGGGGCTTAGCACAGATACGCAGTATTTT
CDR3 protein: CASTLLPSGGLSTDTQYF
V gene: TRBV7-8
D gene: TRBD2
J gene: TRBJ2-3
clone size: -

CDR3 DNA: TGTGCCAGCAGCGACAGGTCTTACGAGCAGTACTTC
CDR3 protein: CASSDRSYEQYF
V gene: TRBV5-4
D gene: -
J gene: TRBJ2-7
clone size: few

CDR3 DNA: TGTGCCTGGAGTGTAGCAGGCGGCTCTGGAAACACCATATATTTT
CDR3 protein: CAWSVAGGSGNTIYF
V gene: TRBV30
D gene: -
J gene: TRBJ1-3
clone size: -

CDR3 DNA: TGTGCCAGCAGCCCAAATCCGGGACAGACCACCTACGAGCAGTACTTC
CDR3 protein: CASSPNPGQTTYEQYF
V gene: TRBV11-1
D gene: TRBD1
J gene: TRBJ2-7
clone size: -

CDR3 DNA: TGTGCCAGCAGTTACTCGACGGGGGCGGTGGAGCTGTTTTTT
CDR3 protein: CASSYSTGAVELFF
V gene: TRBV6-5
D gene: -
J gene: TRBJ2-2
clone size: -

CDR3 DNA: TGCAGCGTTGCGGGGCGTGAAGCTTTCTTT
CDR3 protein: CSVAGREAFF
V gene: TRBV29-1
D gene: -
J gene: TRBJ1-1
clone size: -